The 30 T cell receptor beta chains below all came from one sample that was sequenced in a study of CD4 and CD8 cells across lung adenocarcinoma regions. TCRdb fed the PCR reads into MiXCR, producing one record per CDR3 protein. The repertoire holds about 25,000 distinct CDR3 sequences, around 52% seen once, with around 21% in the top ten. Sequenced material: CD4+ T cells from the center of a lung tumor. The receptors were sampled from a male donor with lung adenocarcinoma. The CD4 and CD8 labels of this study may be unreliable.

In the case of this clonotype: Mismatch with germline at one junction end may stem from a read error. The rearrangement links TRBV6-4 to TRBJ2-2; D tentatively reads TRBD1 or TRBD2 (5 bases each). The CDR3 extends over 15 amino acids. Germline assignment: CDR1 MRHNA and CDR2 SNTAGT. The CDR3 spells CASGLQSGIPGALFF. The CDR3 bases are TGTGCCAGCGGACTCCAGTCTGGAATTCCCGGGGCGCTGTTTTTT.

This clonotype was counted once. V is TRBV10-1 and J is TRBJ2-4; the D gene is possibly TRBD2 (6 bases). The CDR3 is 13 amino acids. Trimming took 9 bases from V and 1 from J, leaving 10 bases between them. Germline CDR1 is WNHNN and CDR2 is SYGVQD (reference sequence). CDR3 amino acids: CARGEAAKNIQYF. CDR3 bases: TGCGCCAGGGGGGAGGCGGCCAAAAACATTCAGTACTTC.

By share, this clonotype ranks as medium-sized. The chain couples TRBV6-1 to TRBJ2-1; perhaps TRBD1 as D (6 bases). The closer fit of TRBJ2-5 to the DNA end suggests the J call may be wrong. The CDR3 sequence is 15 residues long. Germline CDR1 is MNHNS and CDR2 is SASEGT. Written as DNA, the CDR3 is TGTGCCAGCAGTGAACCCACAGGGATGGGAGAGACCCAGTACTTC. Amino acids: CASSEPTGMGETQYF.

This clonotype occurred many times. The chain employs TRBV4-2 and TRBJ2-7; 7 positions agree with TRBD2. From germline, CDR1 is LGHNA and CDR2 YNFKEQ. The CDR3 runs to 19 residues. Losses at the gene ends were 1 base for V and 0 bases for J; bases not matched to a gene: 15. The CDR3 sequence is CASSQGGGRLASGSYEQYF. The CDR3 region has the DNA TGTGCCAGCAGCCAAGGGGGGGGGAGGCTAGCGTCGGGCTCCTACGAGCAGTACTTC.

This clonotype occurred many times. This chain connects TRBV6-1 to TRBJ2-1, with D tentatively TRBD1 (6 bases). V lost 8 bases, J lost 6 bases, and 20 bases lay in between. Germline V gene sequence: CDR1 MNHNS, CDR2 SASEGT. CDR3 length: 15 residues. CDR3 loop: CASLRDTEMVNEQFF. CDR3 bases: TGTGCCAGCCTGAGGGACACAGAGATGGTCAATGAGCAGTTCTTC.

This clonotype came up many times. CDR3 nucleotide sequence: TGTGCCAGCAGCCAAGAATTATGGGAGACCCAGTACTTC. Its protein is CASSQELWETQYF. This sequence joins TRBV14 and TRBJ2-5, with D uncertain. The germline V and J ends were trimmed by 0 bases and 5 bases, with 7 bases remaining between them. In germline, CDR1 is SGHDN, CDR2 FVKESK. The CDR3 runs to 13 residues.

The chain has TRBV10-2 and TRBJ2-3; TRBD2 matches at 8 bases. Germline V gene lookup returns CDR1 WSHSY and CDR2 SAAADI. The length of the CDR3 is 15 residues. Trimming removed 11 bases from V and 9 bases from J; junction bases left unmatched: 19. CDR3 DNA: TGCGCCCGCGGTCCGGGGGGGCGAGGCAAAGACACGCAGTATTTT. Translated, it gives CARGPGGRGKDTQYF.

V is TRBV12-3 or TRBV12-4 and J is TRBJ2-1; D possibly corresponds to TRBD1 (6 bases). The CDR3 loop spans 13 amino acids. V lost 7 bases, J lost 3 bases, and 10 bases lay in between. The CDR3 sequence: CASTQGGYNEQFF. The CDR3 coding sequence is TGTGCCAGCACCCAAGGGGGCTACAATGAGCAGTTCTTC.

Turning to this clonotype: Just one base apart from a much larger clone, this may be a read error. This chain uses TRBV4-1 with TRBJ2-1; 10 bases map to TRBD2. The length of the CDR3 is 17 residues. V shed 3 bases and J 13 bases; nucleotides not matched to a gene: 18. Germline loops: CDR1 MGHRA, CDR2 YSYEKL. The chain's CDR3 is CASSQAPSGSRGETQFF. Here the CDR3 DNA reads TGCGCCAGCAGCCAGGCCCCTAGCGGGAGTAGGGGGGAGACCCAGTTCTTC.

The chain links TRBV28 to TRBJ2-6; TRBD1 or TRBD2 may be the D gene (5 bases each). Germline V gene lookup returns CDR1 MDHEN and CDR2 SYDVKM. The CDR3 is 16 amino acids. The germline V and J ends were trimmed by 7 bases and 0 bases, with 13 bases remaining between them. Here the CDR3 DNA reads TGTGCCAGCACCGGCGCAGGGACCTCTGGGGCCAACGTCCTGACTTTC. Protein sequence: CASTGAGTSGANVLTF.

Notes on this clonotype: An end of the junction differs from the germline gene, which may be a read error. The chain is built from TRBV6-1 and TRBJ2-3; tentative D call: TRBD2 (7 bases). This CDR3 spans 18 amino acids. Germline V lookup: CDR1 MNHNS, CDR2 SASEGT. The CDR3 bases are TGTGCCAGCAGTAAGGGGTGGGTTGGGGGGGCAAGCACAGATACCCAGTATTTT. This encodes CASSKGWVGGASTDTQYF.

Details on this clonotype: The junction does not match germline at one end; this may be a read error. The gene calls are TRBV6-1 and TRBJ2-1; D not certain. The length of the CDR3 is 12 residues. CDR1 is MNHNS and CDR2 is SASEGT in the germline V gene. The CDR3 loop is CASRSSSGEQFF. CDR3 sequence (DNA): TGTGCCAGCAGATCTTCGTCCGGTGAGCAGTTTTTC.

Notes on this clonotype: The germline gene is not matched at one end of the junction; a read error may be the cause. J is TRBJ2-3 and V is TRBV6-4; either TRBD1 or TRBD2 may fit D (5 bases each). The CDR3 totals 16 residues. Germline CDR1 MRHNA, CDR2 SNTAGT. The DNA of the CDR3 is TGTCCCAGCAGCGACTCGGGGCGGTTACCCACAAACACTCAGTATTTC. This sequence encodes CPSSDSGRLPTNTQYF.

This clonotype was seen at least ten times. The chain carries TRBV11-3 and TRBJ2-7; weak D call: TRBD1 (6 bases). Germline V CDR1 and CDR2: SGHNT, YENEEA. V gave up 5 bases and J gave up 0 bases, with 11 bases separating them. CDR3 length: 14 amino acids. CDR3 coding DNA: TGTGCCAGCAGCCTAGGACAGAGCTCCTACGAGCAGTACTTC. Translated, it gives CASSLGQSSYEQYF.

This clonotype occurred many times. This chain links TRBV7-8 with TRBJ2-3, with 9 bases matching TRBD2. Germline loops: CDR1 SGHVS, CDR2 FQNEAQ. V lost 1 base and J lost 3; bases outside the gene matches: 5. CDR3 length: 16 residues. In DNA, the CDR3 is TGTGCCAGCAGCTTAGGGGTAGCGGGAGCAACAGATACGCAGTATTTT. Encoded protein: CASSLGVAGATDTQYF.

This rearrangement joins TRBV6-1 to TRBJ2-3; D may correspond to TRBD1 or TRBD2 (5 bases each). CDR3 size: 14 residues. V lost 2 bases to trimming and J lost 9 bases, with 15 bases between them. Germline CDR1 and CDR2: MNHNS and SASEGT. This CDR3 reads CASSERDPRDTQYF. CDR3 DNA sequence: TGTGCCAGCAGTGAAAGGGACCCCCGGGACACGCAGTATTTT.

The chain combines TRBV7-6 with TRBJ2-2; D gene unclear. Between the trimmed V and J ends, which lost 2 bases and 7 bases, there was a span of 17 bases. This CDR3 contains 16 residues. Germline loops: CDR1 SGHVS, CDR2 FNYEAQ. The CDR3 coding sequence is TGTGCCAGCAGCTTATTCTCTCCATCGGGTGGCGGGGAGCTGTTTTTT. Translating it yields CASSLFSPSGGGELFF.

The chain employs TRBV6-5 and TRBJ2-1; D is tentatively TRBD1 or TRBD2 (7 bases each). The end of the DNA is better explained by TRBJ2-7, so the J call may be wrong. Germline V lookup: CDR1 MNHEY, CDR2 SVGAGI. The CDR3 consists of 11 residues. CDR3 loop: CASQGGDEQYF. CDR3 DNA: TGTGCCAGCCAGGGGGGGGACGAGCAGTACTTC.

The chain carries TRBV30 and TRBJ2-7; D possibly matches TRBD1 or TRBD2 (5 bases each). Germline lookup yields CDR1 GTSNPN and CDR2 SVGIG (reference sequence). The germline V and J ends were trimmed by 1 base and 6 bases, with 16 bases remaining between them. This CDR3 is 14 amino acids long. The chain's CDR3 is CAWSGGYQGIEQYF. The DNA of the CDR3 is TGTGCCTGGAGTGGGGGGTACCAGGGTATCGAGCAGTACTTC.

Concerning this clonotype: At one end, the junction sequence differs from germline, possibly due to a read error. The chain carries TRBV6-1 and TRBJ1-5; D is unresolved. This CDR3 is built from 12 residues. Germline CDR1 reads MNHNS; CDR2 reads SASEGT. CDR3 loop: CASTNSNQPHHF. In DNA form, the CDR3 reads TGTGCCAGCACCAATAGCAATCAGCCCCACCACTTT.

This clonotype was detected ten times or more. This rearrangement joins TRBV25-1 to TRBJ2-1; D could derive from TRBD1 or TRBD2 (5 bases each). The CDR3 has 12 residues. Germline assignment: CDR1 MGHDK and CDR2 SYGVNS. The V gene lost 8 bases and the J gene lost 12 bases, with 17 bases spanning the gap. CDR3 residues: CASDMGDGRQFF. In DNA, the CDR3 is TGTGCCAGCGATATGGGGGATGGTCGGCAGTTCTTC.

The chain employs TRBV7-2 and TRBJ2-2; 7 bases are shared with TRBD2. The V segment lost 3 bases and the J segment 0 bases; nucleotides outside the gene matches: 10. The germline V gene has CDR1 SGHTA and CDR2 FQGNSA. The CDR3 spans 18 residues. CDR3 amino acids: CASSFLLFGRTNTGELFF. CDR3 sequence (DNA): TGTGCCAGCAGCTTCCTTCTTTTCGGGAGGACGAACACCGGGGAGCTGTTTTTT.

The table lists this clonotype with many counts. The chain recombines TRBV11-3 with TRBJ2-1; TRBD2 matches 8 bases. The CDR3 is 16 amino acids. Trimming cost V 5 bases and J 3 bases; bases outside gene matches: 9. Germline CDR1 SGHNT, CDR2 YENEEA. In DNA, the CDR3 is TGTGCCAGCAGCCCTAGCCCCACTAGCGGCTACAATGAGCAGTTCTTC. Its protein is CASSPSPTSGYNEQFF.

Concerning this clonotype itself: The junction and the germline gene differ at one end; a read error may be behind it. The V gene is TRBV27, the J gene TRBJ2-3; D uncertain. Per germline, CDR1 MNHEY and CDR2 SMNVEV (reference sequence). The CDR3 has 13 amino acids. The CDR3 loop is CASSSEVRNTQYF. The CDR3 DNA sequence: TGTGCCAGCAGTTCAGAGGTGAGGAATACTCAGTATTTC.

This clonotype was observed a few times. The chain couples TRBV10-3 to TRBJ2-1; TRBD2 matches 16 bases. V shed 10 bases, J shed 8 bases, and the junction held 5 bases outside the gene matches. CDR3 length: 14 residues. Looked up from germline, CDR1 is ENHRY and CDR2 is SYGVKD. The CDR3, as DNA: TGTGCCACAATGGGACTAGCGGGAGGGGATGAGCAGTTCTTC. It translates to CATMGLAGGDEQFF.

This clonotype has more than one count but fewer than ten. The gene calls are TRBV28 and TRBJ2-2; 7 bases align to TRBD2. The CDR3 contains 16 residues. Germline V lookup: CDR1 MDHEN, CDR2 SYDVKM. J was trimmed by 5 bases and V by 3 bases; bases with no gene match: 9. The CDR3 loop is CASSLGGSDGTGELFF. For the CDR3, the DNA is TGTGCCAGCAGTTTGGGCGGGAGTGACGGTACCGGGGAGCTGTTTTTT. Drawing the rest from reference TRBV28 and TRBJ2-2, the complete variable domain is DVKVTQSSRYLVKRTGEKVFLECVQDMDHENMFWYRQDPGLGLRLIYFSYDVKMKEKGDIPEGYSVSREKKERFSLILESASTNQTSMYLCASSLGGSDGTGELFFGEGSRLTVL.

As regards this clonotype: One end of the junction varies from germline; a read error may be responsible. The J gene is TRBJ2-5, the V gene TRBV6-2 or TRBV6-3; TRBD2 matches at 7 bases. Germline CDR1 and CDR2: MNHEY and SVGEGT. This CDR3 has 15 amino acids. DNA for the CDR3: TGTGCCAGCGGCCGGGGGAGCGGGGTCCAAGAGACCCAGTACTTT. This translates into CASGRGSGVQETQYF.

The sample holds many counts of this clonotype. V usage is TRBV6-1 and J usage is TRBJ1-3; D remains ambiguous. The CDR3 loop spans 11 amino acids. Germline assignment: CDR1 MNHNS and CDR2 SASEGT. V was pared by 9 bases and J by 7 bases, with 10 bases between. The CDR3 sequence is CASEWSNTIYF. DNA of the CDR3: TGTGCCAGTGAGTGGTCCAACACCATATATTTT.

The J gene is TRBJ2-1, the V gene TRBV10-3; 7 nucleotides agree with TRBD1. The J call may be wrong; the DNA end is better matched by TRBJ2-5. The germline gives CDR1 ENHRY, CDR2 SYGVKD. This CDR3 region has 14 residues. CDR3 bases: TGTGCCACAATACGGGACAGCAAACGAGAGACCCAGTACTTC. Residues: CATIRDSKRETQYF.

The chain is built from TRBV10-2 and TRBJ2-3; D gene uncertain. CDR3 length: 13 residues. V shed 6 bases and J shed 9 bases, with 16 bases lying between them. From germline, CDR1 is WSHSY and CDR2 SAAADI. The CDR3 bases are TGCGCCAGCAGCCTAGTTACTCACGAGACGCAGTATTTT. This gives the protein CASSLVTHETQYF.